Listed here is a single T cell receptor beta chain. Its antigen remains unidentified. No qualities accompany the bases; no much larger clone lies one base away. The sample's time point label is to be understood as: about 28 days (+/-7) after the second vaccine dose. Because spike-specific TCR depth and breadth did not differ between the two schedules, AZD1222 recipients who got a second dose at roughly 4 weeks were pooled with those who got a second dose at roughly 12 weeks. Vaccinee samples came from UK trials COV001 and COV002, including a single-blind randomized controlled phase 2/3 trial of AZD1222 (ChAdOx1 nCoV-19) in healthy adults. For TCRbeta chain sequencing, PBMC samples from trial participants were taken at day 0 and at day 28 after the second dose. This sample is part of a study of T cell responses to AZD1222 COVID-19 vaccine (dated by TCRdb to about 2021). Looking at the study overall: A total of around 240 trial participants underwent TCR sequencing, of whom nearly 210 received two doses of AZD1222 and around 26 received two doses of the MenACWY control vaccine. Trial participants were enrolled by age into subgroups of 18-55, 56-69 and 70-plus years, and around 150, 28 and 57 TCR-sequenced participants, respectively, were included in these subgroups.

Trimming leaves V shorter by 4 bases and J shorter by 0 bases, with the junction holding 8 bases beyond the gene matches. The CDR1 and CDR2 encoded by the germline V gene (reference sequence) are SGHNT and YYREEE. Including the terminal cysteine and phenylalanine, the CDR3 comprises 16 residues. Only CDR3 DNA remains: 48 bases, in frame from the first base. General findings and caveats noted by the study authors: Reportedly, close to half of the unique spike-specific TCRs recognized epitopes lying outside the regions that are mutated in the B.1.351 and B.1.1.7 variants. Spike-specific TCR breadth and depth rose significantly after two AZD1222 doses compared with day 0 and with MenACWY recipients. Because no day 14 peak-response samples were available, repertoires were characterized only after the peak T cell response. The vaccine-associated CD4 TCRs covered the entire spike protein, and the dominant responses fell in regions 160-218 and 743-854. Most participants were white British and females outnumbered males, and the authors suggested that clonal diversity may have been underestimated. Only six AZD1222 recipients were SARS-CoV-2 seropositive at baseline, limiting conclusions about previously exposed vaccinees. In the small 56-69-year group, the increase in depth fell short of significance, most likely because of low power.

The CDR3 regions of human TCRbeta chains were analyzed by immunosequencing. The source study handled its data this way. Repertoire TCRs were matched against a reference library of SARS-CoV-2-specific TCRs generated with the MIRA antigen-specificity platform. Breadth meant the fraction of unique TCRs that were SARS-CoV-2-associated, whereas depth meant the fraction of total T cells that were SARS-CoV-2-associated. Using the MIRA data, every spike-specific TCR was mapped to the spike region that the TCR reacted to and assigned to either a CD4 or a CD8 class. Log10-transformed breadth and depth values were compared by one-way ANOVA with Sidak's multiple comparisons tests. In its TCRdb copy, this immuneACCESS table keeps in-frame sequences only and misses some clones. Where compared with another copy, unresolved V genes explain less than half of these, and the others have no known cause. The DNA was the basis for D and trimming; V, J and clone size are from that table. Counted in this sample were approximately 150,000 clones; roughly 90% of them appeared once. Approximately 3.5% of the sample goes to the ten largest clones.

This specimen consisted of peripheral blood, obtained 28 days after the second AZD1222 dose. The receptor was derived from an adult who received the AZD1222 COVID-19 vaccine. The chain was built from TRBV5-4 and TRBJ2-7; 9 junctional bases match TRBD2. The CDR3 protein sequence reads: CASSQRLADLSYEQYF. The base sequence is TGTGCCAGCAGCCAACGACTAGCGGACCTCTCCTACGAGCAGTACTTC.